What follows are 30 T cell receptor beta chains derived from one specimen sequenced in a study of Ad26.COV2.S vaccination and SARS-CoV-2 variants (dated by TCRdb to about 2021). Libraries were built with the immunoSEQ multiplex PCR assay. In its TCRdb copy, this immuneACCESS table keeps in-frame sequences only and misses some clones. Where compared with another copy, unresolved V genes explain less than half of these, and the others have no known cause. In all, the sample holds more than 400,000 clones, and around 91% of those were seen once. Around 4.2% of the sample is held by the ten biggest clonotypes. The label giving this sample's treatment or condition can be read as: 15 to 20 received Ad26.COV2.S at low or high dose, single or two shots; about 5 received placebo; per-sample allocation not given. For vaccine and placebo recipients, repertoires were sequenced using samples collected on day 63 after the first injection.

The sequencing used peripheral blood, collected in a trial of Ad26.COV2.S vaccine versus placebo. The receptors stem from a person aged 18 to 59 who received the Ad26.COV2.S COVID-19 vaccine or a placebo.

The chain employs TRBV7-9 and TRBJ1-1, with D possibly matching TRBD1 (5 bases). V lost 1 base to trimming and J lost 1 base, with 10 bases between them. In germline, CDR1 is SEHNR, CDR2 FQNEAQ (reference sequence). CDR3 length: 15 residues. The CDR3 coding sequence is TGTGCCAGCAGCTTAGTGGTGGGGCGGAACACTGAAGCTTTCTTT. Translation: CASSLVVGRNTEAFF.

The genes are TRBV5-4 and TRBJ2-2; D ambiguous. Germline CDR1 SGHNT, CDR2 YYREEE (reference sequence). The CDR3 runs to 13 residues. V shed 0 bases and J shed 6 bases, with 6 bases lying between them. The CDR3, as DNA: TGTGCCAGCAGCTTGGCTGCATCCGGGGAGCTGTTTTTT. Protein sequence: CASSLAASGELFF.

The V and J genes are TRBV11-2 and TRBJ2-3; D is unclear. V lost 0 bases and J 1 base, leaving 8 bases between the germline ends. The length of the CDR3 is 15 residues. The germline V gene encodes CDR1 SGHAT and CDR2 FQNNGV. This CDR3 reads CASSLDVSGTDTQYF. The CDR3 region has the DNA TGTGCCAGCAGCTTAGATGTTTCAGGCACAGATACGCAGTATTTT.

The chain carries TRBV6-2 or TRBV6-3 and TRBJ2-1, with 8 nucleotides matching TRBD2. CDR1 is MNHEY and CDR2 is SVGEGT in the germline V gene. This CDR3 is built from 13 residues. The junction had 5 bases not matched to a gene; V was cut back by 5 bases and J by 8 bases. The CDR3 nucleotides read TGTGCCAGCAGTCGGACTAGCAGGGATGAGCAGTTCTTC. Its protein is CASSRTSRDEQFF.

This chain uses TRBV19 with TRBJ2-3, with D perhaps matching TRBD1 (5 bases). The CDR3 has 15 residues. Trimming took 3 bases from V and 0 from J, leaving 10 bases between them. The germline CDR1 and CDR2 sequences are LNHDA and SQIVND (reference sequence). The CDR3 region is CASSIYRTSTDTQYF. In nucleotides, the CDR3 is TGTGCCAGTAGTATCTACAGGACAAGCACAGATACGCAGTATTTT.

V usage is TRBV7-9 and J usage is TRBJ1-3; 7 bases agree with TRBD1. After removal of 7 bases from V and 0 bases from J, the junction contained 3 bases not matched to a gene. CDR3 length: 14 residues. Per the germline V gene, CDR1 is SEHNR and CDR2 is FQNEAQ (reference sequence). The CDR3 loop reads CASKSGGSGNTIYF. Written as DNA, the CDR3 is TGTGCCAGCAAGTCAGGGGGCTCTGGAAACACCATATATTTT.

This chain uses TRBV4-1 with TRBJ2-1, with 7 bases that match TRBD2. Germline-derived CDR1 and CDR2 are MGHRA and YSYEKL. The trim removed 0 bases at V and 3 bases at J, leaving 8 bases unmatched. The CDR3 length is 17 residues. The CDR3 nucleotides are TGCGCCAGCAGCCAAGATCGAGGCGGGAGAGTCTACAATGAGCAGTTCTTC. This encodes CASSQDRGGRVYNEQFF.

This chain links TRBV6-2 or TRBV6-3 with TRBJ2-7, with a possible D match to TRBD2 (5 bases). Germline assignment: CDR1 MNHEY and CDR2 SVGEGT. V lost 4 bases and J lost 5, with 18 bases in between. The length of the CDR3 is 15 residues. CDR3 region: CASSSLRGGTHEQYF. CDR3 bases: TGTGCCAGCAGTTCCCTTCGGGGTGGTACCCACGAGCAGTACTTC.

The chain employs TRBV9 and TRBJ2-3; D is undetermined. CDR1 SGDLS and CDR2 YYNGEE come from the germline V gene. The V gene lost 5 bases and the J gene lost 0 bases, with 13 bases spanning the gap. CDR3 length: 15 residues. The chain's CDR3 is CASRKGTVSTDTQYF. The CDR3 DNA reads TGTGCCAGCAGAAAGGGAACGGTGAGCACAGATACGCAGTATTTT.

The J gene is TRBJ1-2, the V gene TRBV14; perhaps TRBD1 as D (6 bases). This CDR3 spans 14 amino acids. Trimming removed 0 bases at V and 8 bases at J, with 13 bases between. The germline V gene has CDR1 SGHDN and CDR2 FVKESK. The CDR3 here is CASSQDYGGEGYTF. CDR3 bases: TGTGCCAGCAGCCAAGATTATGGGGGCGAAGGCTACACCTTC.

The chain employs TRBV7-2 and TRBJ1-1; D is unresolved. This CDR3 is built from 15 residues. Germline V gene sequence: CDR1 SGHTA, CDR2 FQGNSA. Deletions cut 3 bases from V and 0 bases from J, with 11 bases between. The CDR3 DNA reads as TGTGCCAGCAGCTTGGAAGGTAGCTTGAACACTGAAGCTTTCTTT. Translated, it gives CASSLEGSLNTEAFF.

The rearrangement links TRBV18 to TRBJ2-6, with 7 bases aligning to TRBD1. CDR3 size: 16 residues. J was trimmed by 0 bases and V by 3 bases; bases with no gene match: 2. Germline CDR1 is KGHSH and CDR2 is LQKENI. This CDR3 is CASSPTGSSGANVLTF. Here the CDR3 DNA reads TGTGCCAGCTCACCGACAGGGAGCTCTGGGGCCAACGTCCTGACTTTC.

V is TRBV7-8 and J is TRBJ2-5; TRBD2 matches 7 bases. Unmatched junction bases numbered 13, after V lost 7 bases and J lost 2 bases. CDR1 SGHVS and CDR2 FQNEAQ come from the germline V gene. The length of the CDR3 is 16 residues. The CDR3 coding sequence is TGTGCCAGCAAAACGGGAGGAAGTTTAGGTCAAGAGACCCAGTACTTC. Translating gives CASKTGGSLGQETQYF.

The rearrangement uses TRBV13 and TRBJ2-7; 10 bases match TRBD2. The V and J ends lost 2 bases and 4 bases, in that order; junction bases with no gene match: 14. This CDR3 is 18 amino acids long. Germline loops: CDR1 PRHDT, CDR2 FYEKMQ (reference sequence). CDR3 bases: TGTGCCAGCAGCTTATCGTCCGGACTAGCGGTACGGGGGTACGAGCAGTACTTC. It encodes CASSLSSGLAVRGYEQYF.

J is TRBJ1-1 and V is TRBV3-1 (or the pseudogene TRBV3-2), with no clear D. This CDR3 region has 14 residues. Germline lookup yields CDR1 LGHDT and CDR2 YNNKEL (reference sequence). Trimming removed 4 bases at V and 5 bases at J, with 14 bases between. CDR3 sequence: CASSPGPGGTEAFF. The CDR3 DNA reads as TGTGCCAGCAGCCCTGGACCGGGTGGGACTGAAGCTTTCTTT.

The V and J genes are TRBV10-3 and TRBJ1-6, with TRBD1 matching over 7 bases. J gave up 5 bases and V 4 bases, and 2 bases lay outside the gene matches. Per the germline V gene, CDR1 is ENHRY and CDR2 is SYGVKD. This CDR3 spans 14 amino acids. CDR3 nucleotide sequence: TGTGCCATCAGTGTGGGGACAGATAATTCACCCCTCCACTTT. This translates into CAISVGTDNSPLHF.

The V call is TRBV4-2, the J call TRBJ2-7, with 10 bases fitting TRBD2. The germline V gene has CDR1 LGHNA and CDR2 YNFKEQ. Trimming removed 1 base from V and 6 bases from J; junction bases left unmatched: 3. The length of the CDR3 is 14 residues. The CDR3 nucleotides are TGTGCCAGCAGCCAAGCTAGCGGGAGTGGCGAGCAGTACTTC. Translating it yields CASSQASGSGEQYF.

The CDR3 DNA sequence: TGTGCCAGCAGCCAAGATGTCGGGCCCCAGCATTTT. Amino acid sequence: CASSQDVGPQHF. This chain joins TRBV3-1 (or the pseudogene TRBV3-2) and TRBJ1-5; no clear D. The V end lost 0 bases, the J end lost 9 bases, and 6 bases lay between the germline ends. The CDR3 runs to 12 residues. CDR1 and CDR2 (germline): LGHDT, YNNKEL (reference sequence).

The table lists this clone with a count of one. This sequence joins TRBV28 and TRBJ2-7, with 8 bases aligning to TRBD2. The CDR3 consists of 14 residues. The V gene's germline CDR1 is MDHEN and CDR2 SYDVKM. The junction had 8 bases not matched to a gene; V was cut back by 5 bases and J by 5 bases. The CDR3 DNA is TGTGCCAGCAGTGCAATTAGCGGGGCCGACGAGCAGTACTTC. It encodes CASSAISGADEQYF.

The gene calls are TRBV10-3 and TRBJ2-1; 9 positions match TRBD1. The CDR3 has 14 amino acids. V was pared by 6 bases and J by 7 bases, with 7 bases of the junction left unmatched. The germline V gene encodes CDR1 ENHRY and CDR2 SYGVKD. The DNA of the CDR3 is TGTGCCATCAGCCGGGACAGGGTTATGAATGAGCAGTTCTTC. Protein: CAISRDRVMNEQFF.

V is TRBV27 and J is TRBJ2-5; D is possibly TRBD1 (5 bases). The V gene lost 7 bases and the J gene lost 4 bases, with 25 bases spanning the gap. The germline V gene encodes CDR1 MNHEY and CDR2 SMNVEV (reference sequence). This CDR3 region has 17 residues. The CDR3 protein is CASTRASNTLGAETQYF. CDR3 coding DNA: TGTGCCAGCACCCGGGCCTCGAATACTTTAGGGGCAGAGACCCAGTACTTC.

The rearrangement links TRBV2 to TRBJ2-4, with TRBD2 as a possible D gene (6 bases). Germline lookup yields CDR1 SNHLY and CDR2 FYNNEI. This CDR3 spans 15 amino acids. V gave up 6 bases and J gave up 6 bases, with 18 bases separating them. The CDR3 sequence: CASSADRDLLNIQYF. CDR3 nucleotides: TGTGCCAGCAGCGCAGATCGGGACTTGCTAAACATTCAGTACTTC.

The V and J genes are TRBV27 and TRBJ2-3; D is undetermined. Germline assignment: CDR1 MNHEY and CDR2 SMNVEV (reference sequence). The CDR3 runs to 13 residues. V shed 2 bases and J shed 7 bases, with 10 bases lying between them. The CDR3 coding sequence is TGTGCCAGCAGTTTACCGGGCATGCATACGCAGTATTTT. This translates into CASSLPGMHTQYF.

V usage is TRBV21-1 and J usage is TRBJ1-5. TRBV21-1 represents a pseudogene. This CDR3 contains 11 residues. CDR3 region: CASSIDSFPHF. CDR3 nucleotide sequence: TGTGCCAGCAGCATAGATTCTTTTCCGCATTTT.

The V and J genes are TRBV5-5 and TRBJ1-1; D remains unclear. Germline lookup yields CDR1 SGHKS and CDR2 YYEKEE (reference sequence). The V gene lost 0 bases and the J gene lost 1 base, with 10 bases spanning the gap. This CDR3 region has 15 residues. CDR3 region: CASSLVGKRNTEAFF. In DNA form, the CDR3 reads TGTGCCAGCAGCTTGGTTGGCAAACGGAACACTGAAGCTTTCTTT. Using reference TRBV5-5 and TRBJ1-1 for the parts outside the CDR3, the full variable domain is DAGVTQSPTHLIKTRGQQVTLRCSPISGHKSVSWYQQVLGQGPQFIFQYYEKEERGRGNFPDRFSARQFPNYSSELNVNALLLGDSALYLCASSLVGKRNTEAFFGQGTRLTVV.

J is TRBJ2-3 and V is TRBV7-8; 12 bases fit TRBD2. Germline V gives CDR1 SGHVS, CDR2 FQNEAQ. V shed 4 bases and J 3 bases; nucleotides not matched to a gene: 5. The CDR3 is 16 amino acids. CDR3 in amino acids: CASSSWTSGKTDTQYF. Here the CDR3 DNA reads TGTGCCAGCAGCTCTTGGACTAGCGGGAAAACAGATACGCAGTATTTT. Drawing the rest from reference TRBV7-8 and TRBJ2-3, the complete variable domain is GAGVSQSPRYKVAKRGQDVALRCDPISGHVSLFWYQQALGQGPEFLTYFQNEAQLDKSGLPSDRFFAERPEGSVSTLKIQRTQQEDSAVYLCASSSWTSGKTDTQYFGPGTRLTVL.

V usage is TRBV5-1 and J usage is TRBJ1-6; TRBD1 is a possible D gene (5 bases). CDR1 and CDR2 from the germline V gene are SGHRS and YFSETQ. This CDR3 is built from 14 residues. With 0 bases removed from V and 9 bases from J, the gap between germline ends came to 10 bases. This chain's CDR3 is CASSLGGVGSPLHF. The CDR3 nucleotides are TGCGCCAGCAGCTTGGGAGGGGTGGGTTCACCCCTCCACTTT.

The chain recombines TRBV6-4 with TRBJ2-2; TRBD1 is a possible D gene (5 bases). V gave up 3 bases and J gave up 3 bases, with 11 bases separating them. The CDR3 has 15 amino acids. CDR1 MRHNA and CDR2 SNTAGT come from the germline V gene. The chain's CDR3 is CASSEEQGHTGELFF. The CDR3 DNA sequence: TGTGCCAGCAGTGAGGAGCAGGGCCACACCGGGGAGCTGTTTTTT.

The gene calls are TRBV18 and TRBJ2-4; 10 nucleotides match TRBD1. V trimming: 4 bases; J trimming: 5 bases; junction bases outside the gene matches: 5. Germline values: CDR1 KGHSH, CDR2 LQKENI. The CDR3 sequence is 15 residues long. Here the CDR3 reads CASSRDRGRENIQYF. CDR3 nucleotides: TGTGCCAGCTCACGAGACAGGGGGCGGGAAAACATTCAGTACTTC.

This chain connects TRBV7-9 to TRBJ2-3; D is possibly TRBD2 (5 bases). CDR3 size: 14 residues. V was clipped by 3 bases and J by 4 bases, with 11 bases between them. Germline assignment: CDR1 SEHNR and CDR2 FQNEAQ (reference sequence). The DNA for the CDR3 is TGTGCCAGCAGCTTTCGGGGTAGGGCAGATACGCAGTATTTT. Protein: CASSFRGRADTQYF.